This is a list of T cell receptor beta chains from one sample in a study of blood T cell repertoires in COVID-19. Generated by immunoSEQ multiplex PCR, the TCRdb table keeps only in-frame clones and is missing some. The sample has 130,000 to 150,000 clones; 84% are singletons. The sample taken for sequencing was PBMCs or T cells enriched from blood (not recorded which). These receptor sequences come from a woman aged 45 to 65 who had been exposed to COVID-19. Both conserved end residues are part of each CDR3. Rows may omit the clone size; those that give it use once, few, many or a size class.

j_gene: TRBJ1-1
abundance: .
v_gene: TRBV18
CDR3aa: CASSPGDSAEAFF

j_gene: TRBJ2-1
abundance: .
v_gene: TRBV7-6
CDR3aa: CASSGDRELYNEQFF

j_gene: TRBJ2-1
abundance: .
v_gene: TRBV10-1
CDR3aa: CASSESSGRNEQFF

j_gene: TRBJ2-3
abundance: few
v_gene: TRBV7-6
CDR3aa: CASSPAGGLAGTDTQYF

j_gene: TRBJ2-7
abundance: .
v_gene: TRBV6-2/TRBV6-3
CDR3aa: CASSSAGVSYEQYF

j_gene: TRBJ1-1
abundance: many
v_gene: TRBV7-9
CDR3aa: CASSSGQGIEDEAFF

j_gene: TRBJ2-1
abundance: .
v_gene: TRBV7-8
CDR3aa: CASSLKEGSEQFNEQFF

j_gene: TRBJ1-6
abundance: .
v_gene: TRBV2
CDR3aa: CASSEGQFSSYNSPLHF

j_gene: TRBJ1-2
abundance: .
v_gene: TRBV21-1
CDR3aa: CASSKGRRIYGYTF

j_gene: TRBJ1-1
abundance: .
v_gene: TRBV15
CDR3aa: CATSRVQNFNTEAFF

j_gene: TRBJ1-1
abundance: many
v_gene: TRBV29-1
CDR3aa: CSVEPGNTEAFF

j_gene: TRBJ1-2
abundance: .
v_gene: TRBV2
CDR3aa: CASNSRGFPPNYGYTF

j_gene: TRBJ2-7
abundance: .
v_gene: TRBV7-2
CDR3aa: CASSSEPRTGDEQYF

j_gene: TRBJ2-1
abundance: .
v_gene: TRBV29-1
CDR3aa: CSAQESGTVNEQFF

j_gene: TRBJ1-5
abundance: .
v_gene: TRBV7-7
CDR3aa: CASSLLREGNQPQHF

j_gene: TRBJ2-6
abundance: few
v_gene: TRBV11-2
CDR3aa: CASSLESSGANVLTF

j_gene: TRBJ1-1
abundance: .
v_gene: TRBV6-2/TRBV6-3
CDR3aa: CASSQISTEAFF

j_gene: TRBJ2-1
abundance: .
v_gene: TRBV4-3
CDR3aa: CASSQGATRDIANEQFF

j_gene: TRBJ1-1
abundance: .
v_gene: TRBV3-1/TRBV3-2
CDR3aa: CASSEEKRGRGETEAFF

j_gene: TRBJ2-5
abundance: .
v_gene: TRBV10-2
CDR3aa: CASREGLAGWETQYF

j_gene: TRBJ2-4
abundance: .
v_gene: TRBV27
CDR3aa: CASSLQGPARDIQYF

j_gene: TRBJ2-7
abundance: .
v_gene: TRBV5-4
CDR3aa: CASTLGGTGNYEQYF

j_gene: TRBJ1-1
abundance: .
v_gene: TRBV7-2
CDR3aa: CASSLITGGGYTEAFF

j_gene: TRBJ1-1
abundance: many
v_gene: TRBV12-5
CDR3aa: CASGLAIGGTEAFF

j_gene: TRBJ2-3
abundance: .
v_gene: TRBV10-3
CDR3aa: CAISESPLAGGPDTQYF